These 6 T cell receptor beta chains were sequenced from one sample in a study of T-cell memory formation after mild COVID-19. TCRdb re-derived calls from the 5' RACE reads in MiXCR, one entry per CDR3 protein. This sample has about 170,000 distinct CDR3 sequences, with 10% to 15% found just once. The sequenced sample consisted of PBMCs or a T cell subset sorted from them (not recorded which). The origin of the receptors is a man between 18 and 35 years old who had mild COVID-19 (a few samples of this study predate the infection). Cell type and time point are not known.

This chain uses TRBV12-3 or TRBV12-4 with TRBJ2-7; D unclear. Trimming removed 3 bases from V and 7 bases from J, with 19 bases in between. This CDR3 has 15 residues. For the CDR3, the DNA is TGTGCCAGCAGTTTCTCTGCCCATGCACCGTATGAGCAGTACTTC. It is translated as CASSFSAHAPYEQYF.

In its sample, this clonotype was seen a few times. The chain links TRBV6-2 or TRBV6-3 to TRBJ2-7; D is unclear. The germline CDR1 and CDR2 sequences are MNHEY and SVGEGT. The CDR3 has 11 residues. Trimming removed 8 bases at V and 3 bases at J, with 8 bases between. Here the CDR3 DNA reads TGTGCCAGCGGGCAGAACTACGAGCAGTACGTC. It specifies CASGQNYEQYV.

Only a few counts were recorded for this clonotype. The chain combines TRBV5-1 with TRBJ1-3; tentative D call: TRBD1 (5 bases). Germline V gives CDR1 SGHRS, CDR2 YFSETQ. Trimming cost V 0 bases and J 2 bases, with 12 bases left between them. The CDR3 consists of 16 residues. CDR3 sequence (DNA): TGCGCCAGCAGCTTGGGGGACGGAGATCCTGGAAACACCATATATTTT. Its protein product is CASSLGDGDPGNTIYF.

V and J are TRBV5-1 and TRBJ1-2; D is possibly TRBD1 (5 bases). Germline CDR1 and CDR2: SGHRS and YFSETQ. V was cut by 4 bases and J by 8 bases, with 6 bases left in between. There are 10 residues in the CDR3. The CDR3 DNA sequence: TGCGCCAGCAGCCAGGGAGGCTACACCTTC. This codes for CASSQGGYTF.

V gene TRBV7-8 combines with J gene TRBJ1-3; weak D call: TRBD1 (5 bases). The CDR3 runs to 17 residues. Trimming took 4 bases from V and 0 from J, leaving 16 bases between them. Germline CDR1 and CDR2: SGHVS and FQNEAQ. The DNA of the CDR3 is TGTGCCAGCAGCTCCAAAATGGAGGGGTTCTCTGGAAACACCATATATTTT. Residues: CASSSKMEGFSGNTIYF.

The chain combines TRBV12-3 or TRBV12-4 with TRBJ2-2; D possibly corresponds to TRBD1 (6 bases). CDR3 length equals 13 residues. Trimming removed 6 bases at V and 7 bases at J, with 12 bases between. CDR3 DNA sequence: TGTGCCAGCAGACCACAGGGTATCGGGGAGCTGTTTTTT. Amino acids: CASRPQGIGELFF.